The source of this T cell receptor (beta chain) is a study of T-cell memory formation after mild COVID-19. General study results and limits: Certain responding clones were present in pre-infection memory, suggesting participation of cross-reactive memory.

Each CDR3 protein gets one entry after TCRdb re-called the 5' RACE reads with MiXCR. This sample has around 420,000 distinct CDR3 sequences, with roughly 24% found just once. In the case of this clonotype: As yet, its antigen is unknown.

This receptor was obtained from an adult woman who had mild COVID-19 (a few samples of this study predate the infection). Cell type and time point are not known. The material sequenced was PBMCs or a T cell subset sorted from them (not recorded which).

CDR3 sequence reads: CASHRGGGTYGYTF. The CDR3 DNA is TGTGCCAGCCACCGGGGGGGGGGAACCTATGGCTACACCTTC. The chain recombines TRBV7-8 with TRBJ1-2, with a tentative D call TRBD1 (5 bases). Trimming stripped 8 bases from V and 4 bases from J, with 17 bases between. The germline CDR1 and CDR2 sequences are SGHVS and FQNEAQ. The CDR3 sequence is 14 residues long. Using reference TRBV7-8 and TRBJ1-2 for the parts outside the CDR3, the full variable domain is GAGVSQSPRYKVAKRGQDVALRCDPISGHVSLFWYQQALGQGPEFLTYFQNEAQLDKSGLPSDRFFAERPEGSVSTLKIQRTQQEDSAVYLCASHRGGGTYGYTFGSGTRLTVV.